This T cell receptor (beta chain) was recovered during a study of human CD8 memory T cell subsets. The CDR3 covers 15 residues. The germline V gene has CDR1 SEHNR and CDR2 FQNEAQ (reference sequence). UMI-labeled 5' RACE produced the TCR beta libraries. TCRdb reprocessed the 5' RACE reads and stores each CDR3 protein as one record, lacking DNA. This sample's table has fewer than 20,000 distinct CDR3 sequences. Negative magnetic separation enriched total CD8+ T cells. The sequence was collected from a human donor in good health. V and J are TRBV7-9 and TRBJ1-2. Sequenced input: CD8+ T cells from PBMCs. The CDR3 loop reads CASSLEQAANYGYTF.